The sequence of this TCR beta chain was determined in a study of shared clonotypes between healthy human individuals. Positive CCR7 selection of CD45RO-negative cells yielded the naive CD8 cells, and terminally differentiated effector memory CD45RA+ cells were excluded. Trimming left V 4 bases short and J 2 bases short, with 15 bases between. This CDR3 has 15 amino acids. CDR1 SNHLY and CDR2 FYNNEI come from the germline V gene. This table comes from immunoSEQ multiplex PCR, and its TCRdb copy is limited to in-frame clones, with some not included. The sample records about 2 million clones, approximately 94% being singletons.

Sequencing input: naive CD8+ T cells sorted from blood. The receptor was isolated from a man aged 18 to 35 in good health. The V call is TRBV2, the J call TRBJ2-7, with D possibly TRBD1 on 5 matching bases. The CDR3 protein is CASSGGKGSTYEQYF. The DNA of the CDR3 is TGTGCCAGCAGTGGGGGCAAGGGGTCTACCTACGAGCAGTACTTC.